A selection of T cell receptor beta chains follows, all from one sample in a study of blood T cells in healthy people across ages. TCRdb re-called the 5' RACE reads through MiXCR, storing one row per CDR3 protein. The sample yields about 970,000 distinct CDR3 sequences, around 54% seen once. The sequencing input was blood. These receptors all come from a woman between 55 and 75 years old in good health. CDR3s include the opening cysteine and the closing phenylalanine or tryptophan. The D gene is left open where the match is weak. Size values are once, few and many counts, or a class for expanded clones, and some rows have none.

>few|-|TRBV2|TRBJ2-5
CAGTTGISKEQYF
TGTGCCGGTACGACGGGAATTTCTAAAGAGCAGTACTTC
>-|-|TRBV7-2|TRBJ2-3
CASSLVVAPDTQYF
TGTGCCAGCAGCTTAGTCGTAGCCCCAGATACGCAGTATTTT
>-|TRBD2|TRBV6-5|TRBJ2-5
CASSPGLARQETQYF
TGTGCCAGCAGCCCGGGACTAGCTCGTCAAGAGACCCAGTACTTC
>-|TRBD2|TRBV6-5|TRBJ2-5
CASSYGTSGGGETQYF
TGTGCCAGCAGTTACGGGACTAGCGGAGGGGGGGAGACCCAGTACTTC
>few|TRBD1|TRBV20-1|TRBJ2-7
CSAIGGQGSYEQYF
TGCAGTGCTATAGGGGGACAGGGGTCCTACGAGCAGTACTTC
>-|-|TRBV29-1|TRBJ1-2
CSVEGGQGYGYTF
TGCAGCGTTGAAGGGGGGCAGGGATATGGCTACACCTTC
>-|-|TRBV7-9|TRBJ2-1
CASIDFSYNEQFF
TGTGCCAGCATAGACTTCTCCTACAATGAGCAGTTCTTC
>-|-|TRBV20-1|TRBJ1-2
CSARDPLAHYGYTF
TGCAGTGCTAGAGACCCCTTAGCCCACTATGGCTACACCTTC
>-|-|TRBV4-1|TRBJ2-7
CASSQARVGPSEQYF
TGCGCCAGCAGCCAAGCGCGGGTAGGGCCTAGTGAGCAGTACTTC
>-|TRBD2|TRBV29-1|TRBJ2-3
CSALAGGLPDTQYF
TGCAGCGCTTTAGCGGGAGGGCTACCAGATACGCAGTATTTT
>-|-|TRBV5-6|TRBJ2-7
CASHAGNVEQYF
TGTGCCAGCCACGCAGGGAACGTCGAGCAGTACTTC
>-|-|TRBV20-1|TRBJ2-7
CSAMTEYEQYF
TGCAGTGCAATGACAGAATACGAGCAGTACTTC
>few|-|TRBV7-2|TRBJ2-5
CASSPGTTFGQYF
TGTGCCAGCAGCCCCGGGACAACGTTTGGGCAGTACTTC
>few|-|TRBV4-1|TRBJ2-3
CASSQVIGSDTQYF
TGCGCCAGCAGCCAAGTCATCGGATCAGATACGCAGTATTTT
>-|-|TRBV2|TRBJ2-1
CASSEAAGRYNEQFF
TGTGCCAGCAGTGAAGCTGCGGGACGATACAATGAGCAGTTCTTC
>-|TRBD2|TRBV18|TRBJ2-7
CASSPTYGTSGRTYEQYF
TGTGCCAGCTCACCGACCTACGGGACTAGCGGGAGGACTTACGAGCAGTACTTC
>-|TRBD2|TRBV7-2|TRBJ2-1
CASSLEAGVEQFF
TGTGCCAGCAGCTTAGAGGCGGGAGTTGAGCAGTTCTTC
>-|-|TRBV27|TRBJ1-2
CANKTGPYGYTF
TGTGCCAACAAAACCGGCCCCTATGGCTACACCTTC
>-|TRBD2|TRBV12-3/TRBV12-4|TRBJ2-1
CASSPRLAGGPDEQFF
TGTGCCAGCAGTCCCCGACTAGCGGGAGGGCCGGATGAGCAGTTCTTC
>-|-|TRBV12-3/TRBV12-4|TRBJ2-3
CASSTPRGLSTDTQYF
TGTGCCAGCAGCACACCCCGGGGACTGAGCACAGATACGCAGTATTTT
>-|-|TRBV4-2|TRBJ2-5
CASSQVQEETQYF
TGTGCCAGCAGCCAAGTGCAGGAAGAGACCCAGTACTTC
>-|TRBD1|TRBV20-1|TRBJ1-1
CSTPDRAEAFF
TGCAGTACCCCGGACAGGGCTGAAGCTTTCTTT
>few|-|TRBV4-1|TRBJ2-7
CASSQSETVSYEQYF
TGCGCCAGCAGCCAATCGGAGACAGTGTCCTACGAGCAGTACTTC
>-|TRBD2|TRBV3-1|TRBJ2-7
CASSLIGTSRYEQYF
TGTGCCAGCAGCCTAATTGGGACTAGCCGGTACGAGCAGTACTTC
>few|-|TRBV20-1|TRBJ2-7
CSARLNYEQYF
TGCAGTGCTAGATTAAACTACGAGCAGTACTTC
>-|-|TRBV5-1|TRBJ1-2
CASRLDAVGGYTF
TGCGCCAGCAGACTCGACGCAGTGGGAGGCTACACCTTC
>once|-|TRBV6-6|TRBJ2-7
CASSYSGHNEQYF
TGTGCCAGCAGTTACTCAGGACACAATGAGCAGTACTTC
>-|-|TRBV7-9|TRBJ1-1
CASSFFSPEAFF
TGTGCCAGCAGCTTCTTTTCGCCAGAGGCTTTCTTT
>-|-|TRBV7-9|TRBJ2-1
CASSPDPSGRKYNEQFF
TGTGCCAGCAGCCCGGACCCCAGTGGGAGGAAATACAATGAGCAGTTCTTC
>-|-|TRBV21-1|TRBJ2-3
CASSKVASDSSDTQYF
TGTGCCAGCAGCAAAGTAGCTAGCGATAGTTCAGATACGCAGTATTTT
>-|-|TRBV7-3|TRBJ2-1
CASSPTPPADEQFF
TGTGCCAGCAGCCCCACCCCCCCGGCAGATGAGCAGTTCTTC
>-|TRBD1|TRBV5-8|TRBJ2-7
CASSYDRVLYEQYF
TGTGCCAGCAGCTATGACAGGGTTTTGTACGAGCAGTACTTC
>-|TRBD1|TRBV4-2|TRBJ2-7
CACSQEGGQGYYEQYF
TGTGCCTGCAGCCAAGAAGGAGGACAGGGCTACTACGAGCAGTACTTC
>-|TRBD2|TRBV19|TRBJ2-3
CASRAGTSRRYGTQYF
TGTGCCAGTAGGGCCGGGACTAGCAGGAGATACGGTACGCAGTATTTT
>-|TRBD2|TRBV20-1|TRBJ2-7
CSARVPSGVLYEQYF
TGCAGTGCTAGGGTTCCTAGCGGGGTACTCTACGAGCAGTACTTC
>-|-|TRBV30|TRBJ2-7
CAWREGYEQYF
TGTGCCTGGAGGGAGGGATACGAGCAGTACTTC
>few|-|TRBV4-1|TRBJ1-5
CASTNDPRIPLSNQPQHF
TGCGCCAGTACGAATGACCCCCGTATTCCTCTTAGCAATCAGCCCCAGCATTTT
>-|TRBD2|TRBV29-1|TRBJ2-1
CSVLGLAGYNEQFF
TGCAGCGTACTGGGACTAGCGGGGTACAATGAGCAGTTCTTC
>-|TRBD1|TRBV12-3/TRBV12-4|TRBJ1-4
CASSQTPGTDSNEKLFF
TGTGCCAGCAGTCAAACCCCCGGGACAGACTCTAATGAAAAACTGTTTTTT
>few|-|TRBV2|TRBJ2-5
CASSLREPQYF
TGTGCCAGCAGCCTCCGGGAGCCCCAGTACTTC
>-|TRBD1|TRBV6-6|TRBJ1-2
CASSLPGGNYGYTF
TGTGCCAGCAGTTTGCCAGGGGGCAACTATGGCTACACCTTC
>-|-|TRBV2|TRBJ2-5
CASGATGTGGETQYF
TGTGCCAGCGGAGCCACCGGGACCGGGGGAGAGACCCAGTACTTC
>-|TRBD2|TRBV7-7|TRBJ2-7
CASSRGRDYEQYF
TGTGCCAGCAGCCGTGGGAGGGACTACGAGCAGTACTTC
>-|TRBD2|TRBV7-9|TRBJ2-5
CASSSLAGGPQETQYF
TGTGCCAGCAGCTCCCTAGCGGGAGGGCCCCAAGAGACCCAGTACTTC
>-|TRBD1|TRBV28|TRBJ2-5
CASSLQLQGAQETQYF
TGTGCCAGCAGTTTACAACTCCAGGGGGCCCAAGAGACCCAGTACTTC
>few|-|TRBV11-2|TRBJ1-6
CASSLGTAVVSPLHF
TGTGCCAGCAGCTTAGGGACGGCGGTGGTTTCACCCCTCCACTTT
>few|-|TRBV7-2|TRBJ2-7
CASSLGGTGPRQYF
TGTGCCAGCAGCTTAGGCGGGACCGGTCCTCGGCAGTACTTC
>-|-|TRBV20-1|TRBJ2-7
CSASFRGAYEQYF
TGCAGTGCTAGTTTTAGAGGGGCCTACGAGCAGTACTTC
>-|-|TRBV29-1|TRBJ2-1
CSVVGPSRDEQFF
TGCAGCGTTGTCGGACCGAGTAGAGATGAGCAGTTCTTC
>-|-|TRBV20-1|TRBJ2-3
CSAGDGAVGTDTQYF
TGCAGTGCTGGAGACGGGGCGGTTGGCACAGATACGCAGTATTTT
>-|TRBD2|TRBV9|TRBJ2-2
CASSGRLATGELFF
TGTGCCAGCAGCGGGAGACTAGCAACCGGGGAGCTGTTTTTT
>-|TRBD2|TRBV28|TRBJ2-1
CASTPIDRDSTSGMYNEQFF
TGTGCCAGCACCCCCATAGACAGGGACTCCACTAGCGGGATGTACAATGAGCAGTTCTTC